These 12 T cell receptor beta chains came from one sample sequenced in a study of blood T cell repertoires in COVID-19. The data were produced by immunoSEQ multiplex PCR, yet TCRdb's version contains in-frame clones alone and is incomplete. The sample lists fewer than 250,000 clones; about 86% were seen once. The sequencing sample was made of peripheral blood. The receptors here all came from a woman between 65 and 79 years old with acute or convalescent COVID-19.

CDR3 amino acids: CASSAGQGPNQPQHF. DNA of the CDR3: TGTGCCAGCAGCGCCGGACAGGGGCCCAATCAGCCCCAGCATTTT. The rearrangement links TRBV3-1 (or the pseudogene TRBV3-2) to TRBJ1-5, with 9 positions matching TRBD1. V was clipped by 5 bases and J by 3 bases; unmatched bases: 5. The CDR3 is 15 amino acids. The germline V gene encodes CDR1 LGHDT and CDR2 YNNKEL (reference sequence).

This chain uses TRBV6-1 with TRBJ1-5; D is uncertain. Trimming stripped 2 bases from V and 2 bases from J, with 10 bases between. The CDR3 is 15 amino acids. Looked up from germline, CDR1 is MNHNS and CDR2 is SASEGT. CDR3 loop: CASSERWYRNQPQHF. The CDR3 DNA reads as TGTGCCAGCAGTGAACGGTGGTATCGCAATCAGCCCCAGCATTTT.

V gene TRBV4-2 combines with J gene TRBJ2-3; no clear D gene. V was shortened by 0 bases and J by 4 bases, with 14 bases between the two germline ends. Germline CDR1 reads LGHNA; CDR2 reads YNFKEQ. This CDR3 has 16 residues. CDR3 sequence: CASSQEGRRVADTQYF. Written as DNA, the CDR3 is TGTGCCAGCAGCCAAGAGGGCAGGCGAGTGGCAGATACGCAGTATTTT.

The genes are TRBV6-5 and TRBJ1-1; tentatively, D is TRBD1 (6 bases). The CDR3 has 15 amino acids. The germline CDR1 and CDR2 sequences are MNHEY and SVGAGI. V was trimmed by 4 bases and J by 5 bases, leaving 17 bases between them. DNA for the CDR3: TGTGCCAGCAGTTCCGCTGGGGCAGGGGAAACTGAAGCTTTCTTT. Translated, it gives CASSSAGAGETEAFF.

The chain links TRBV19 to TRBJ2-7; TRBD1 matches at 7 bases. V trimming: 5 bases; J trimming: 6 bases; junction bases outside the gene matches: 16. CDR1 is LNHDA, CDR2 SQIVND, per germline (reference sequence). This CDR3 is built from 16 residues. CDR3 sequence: CASSVFTGVGASEQYF. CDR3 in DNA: TGTGCCAGTAGTGTTTTCACAGGGGTGGGAGCGAGCGAGCAGTACTTC.

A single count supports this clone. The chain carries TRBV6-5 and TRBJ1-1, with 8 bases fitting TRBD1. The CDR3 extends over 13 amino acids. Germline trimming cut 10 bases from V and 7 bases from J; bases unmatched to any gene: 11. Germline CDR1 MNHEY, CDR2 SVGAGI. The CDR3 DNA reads TGTGCCACCCTTCGGACAGGGAGAATTGAAGCTTTCTTT. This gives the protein CATLRTGRIEAFF.

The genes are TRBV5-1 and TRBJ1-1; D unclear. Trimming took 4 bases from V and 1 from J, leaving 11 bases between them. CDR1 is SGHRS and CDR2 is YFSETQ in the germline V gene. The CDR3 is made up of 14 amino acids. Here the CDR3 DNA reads TGCGCCAGCAGCCCCGAAGCGGGGAACACTGAAGCTTTCTTT. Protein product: CASSPEAGNTEAFF.

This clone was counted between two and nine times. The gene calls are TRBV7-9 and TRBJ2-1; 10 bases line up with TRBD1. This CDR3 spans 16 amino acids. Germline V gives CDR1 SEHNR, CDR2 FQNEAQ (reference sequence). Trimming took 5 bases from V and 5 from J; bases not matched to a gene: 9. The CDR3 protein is CASSQSGTGAHNEQFF. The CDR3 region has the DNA TGTGCCAGCAGCCAATCCGGGACAGGGGCCCACAATGAGCAGTTCTTC.

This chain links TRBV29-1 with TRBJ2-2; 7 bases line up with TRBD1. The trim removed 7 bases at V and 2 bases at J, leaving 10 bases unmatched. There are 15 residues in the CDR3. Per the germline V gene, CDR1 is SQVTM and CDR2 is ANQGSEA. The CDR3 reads CSAYRQGPNTGELFF. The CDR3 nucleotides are TGCAGCGCCTACCGACAGGGCCCAAACACCGGGGAGCTGTTTTTT.

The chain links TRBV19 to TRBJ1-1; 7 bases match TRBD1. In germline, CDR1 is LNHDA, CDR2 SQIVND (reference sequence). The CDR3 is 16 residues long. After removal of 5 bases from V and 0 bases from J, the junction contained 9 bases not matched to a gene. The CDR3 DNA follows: TGTGCCAGTAGTTCCCGGACAGGAGCCATGAACACTGAAGCTTTCTTT. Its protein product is CASSSRTGAMNTEAFF.

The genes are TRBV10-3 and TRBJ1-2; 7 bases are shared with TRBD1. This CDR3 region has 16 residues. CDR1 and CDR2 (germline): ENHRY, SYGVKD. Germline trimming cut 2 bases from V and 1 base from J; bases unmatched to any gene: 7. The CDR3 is CAISESQGDLNYGYTF. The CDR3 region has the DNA TGTGCCATCAGTGAGAGTCAGGGGGACCTTAACTATGGCTACACCTTC.

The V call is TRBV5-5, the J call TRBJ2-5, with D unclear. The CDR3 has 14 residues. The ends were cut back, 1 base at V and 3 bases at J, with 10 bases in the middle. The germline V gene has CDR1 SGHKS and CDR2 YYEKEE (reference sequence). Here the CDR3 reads CASSLWRSKETQYF. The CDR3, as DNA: TGTGCCAGCAGCTTGTGGCGGTCGAAAGAGACCCAGTACTTC.